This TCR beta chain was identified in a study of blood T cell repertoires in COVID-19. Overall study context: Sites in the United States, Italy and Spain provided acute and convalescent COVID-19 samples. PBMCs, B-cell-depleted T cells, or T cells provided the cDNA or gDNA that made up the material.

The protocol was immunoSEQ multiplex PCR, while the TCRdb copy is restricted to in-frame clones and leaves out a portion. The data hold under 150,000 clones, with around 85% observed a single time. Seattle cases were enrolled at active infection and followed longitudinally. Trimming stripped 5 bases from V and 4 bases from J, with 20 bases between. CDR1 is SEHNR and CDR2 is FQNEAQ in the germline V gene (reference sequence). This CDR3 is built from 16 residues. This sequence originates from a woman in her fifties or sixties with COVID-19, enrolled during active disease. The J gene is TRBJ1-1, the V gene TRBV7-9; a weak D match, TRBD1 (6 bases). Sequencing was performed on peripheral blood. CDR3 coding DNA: TGTGCCAGCAGCCCCAAGGGGGTGGCCCTGAGCACTGAAGCTTTCTTT. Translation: CASSPKGVALSTEAFF. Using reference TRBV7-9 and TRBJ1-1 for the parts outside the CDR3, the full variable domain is DTGVSQNPRHKITKRGQNVTFRCDPISEHNRLYWYRQTLGQGPEFLTYFQNEAQLEKSRLLSDRFSAERPKGSFSTLEIQRTEQGDSAMYLCASSPKGVALSTEAFFGQGTRLTVV.